These 16 T cell receptor beta chains were all obtained from the same sample, sequenced in a study of tumor-infiltrating lymphocytes in primary liver carcinoma. Reverse transcription of 500 to 650 ng total RNA with a constant-region primer produced TCR beta cDNA. Amplification in three nested multiplex PCR rounds with slightly modified ARM-PCR gave rise to TCR beta libraries. The first two PCR rounds, roughly 9 cycles each, used TRBV1-TRBV30 forward primers and a C-beta reverse primer. TCRdb reprocessed the multiplex PCR reads with MiXCR, giving one entry per CDR3 protein. The sample gives 300,000 to 350,000 distinct CDR3 sequences, roughly 61% of which show up once; approximately 5.9% is in the top ten. Unsorted whole blood yielded blood RNA, and germline DNA was extracted as well. The sample was peripheral blood. These receptors were obtained from a man between 35 and 55 years old with primary liver carcinoma and hepatitis B virus infection.

As for this clonotype: Being one base from a much bigger clone, this may be a read error. The V and J genes are TRBV10-3 and TRBJ2-7, with D maybe TRBD2 (7 bases). CDR3 length: 15 amino acids. V was trimmed by 3 bases and J by 4 bases, leaving 16 bases between them. The germline V gene encodes CDR1 ENHRY and CDR2 SYGVKD. CDR3 residues: CAISDPDKGGYEQYF. The DNA of the CDR3 is TGTGCCATCAGTGACCCGGACAAGGGGGGGTACGAGCAGTACTTC.

To note about this clonotype: This CDR3 fails to terminate in the conserved phenylalanine or tryptophan, so it likely reflects a read error. The limits of the CDR3 on the DNA are not certain, so only TCRdb's listed CDR3 is given. The rearrangement links TRBV29-1 to TRBJ2-1; the table gives TRBD1 as D, unverified against the DNA. The CDR3 length equals 10 residues, ends included. Germline lookup yields CDR1 SQVTM and CDR2 ANQGSEA. CDR3: CSVEDRVPFS.

This clonotype was picked up a small number of times. The chain employs TRBV28 and TRBJ2-1, with a weak D call TRBD1 (5 bases). The germline V gene encodes CDR1 MDHEN and CDR2 SYDVKM. There are 13 residues in the CDR3. V was pared by 2 bases and J by 9 bases, with 11 bases between. The CDR3 region is CASSLNADSEQFF. CDR3 in DNA: TGTGCCAGCAGTTTAAATGCTGACAGTGAGCAGTTCTTC.

Regarding this clonotype: The junction departs from the called germline gene at one end, perhaps through a read error. The chain carries TRBV10-3 and TRBJ2-1; 8 bases align to TRBD1. Germline CDR1 is ENHRY and CDR2 is SYGVKD. The CDR3 is 12 residues long. The CDR3 sequence: CAIGEATGVQFF. The CDR3 DNA follows: TGTGCCATCGGTGAGGCGACAGGGGTCCAGTTCTTC.

This clonotype was picked up one time. Possible read error: a much larger clone is one base away. The chain is built from TRBV6-5 and TRBJ1-1, with D hard to call. V was trimmed by 2 bases and J by 12 bases, leaving 16 bases between them. In germline, CDR1 is MNHEY, CDR2 SVGAGI. The CDR3 is 13 amino acids. The CDR3 is CASSYGRRAETFF. DNA of the CDR3: TGTGCCAGCAGTTACGGGAGGCGGGCGGAAACTTTCTTT.

This clonotype has only a few counts. A much larger clonotype is one base distant, so this may be a read error. The chain carries TRBV4-1 and TRBJ1-6; D remains ambiguous. Germline assignment: CDR1 MGHRA and CDR2 YSYEKL. The CDR3 covers 16 residues. The CDR3 DNA sequence: TGCGCCAGCAGCCAAGGGGGAAGCGGGGATAATCCACCCCTCCACTTT. This translates into CASSQGGSGDNPPLHF.

In this sample, this clonotype turned up many times. V is TRBV6-5 and J is TRBJ2-3, with 7 positions matching TRBD2. V shed 1 base and J 0 bases; nucleotides not matched to a gene: 1. Germline CDR1 reads MNHEY; CDR2 reads SVGAGI. The CDR3 spans 15 residues. CDR3 loop: CASSYYSGSTDTQYF. The CDR3 nucleotides read TGTGCCAGCAGTTACTATAGCGGGAGCACAGATACGCAGTATTTT.

In regard to this clonotype: A read error may be the cause here, since a much bigger clone is one base away. Since the CDR3 does not end with the conserved phenylalanine or tryptophan, this likely comes from a read error. The gene calls are TRBV5-1 and TRBJ2-1; TRBD2 agrees at 10 bases. Germline V gene lookup returns CDR1 SGHRS and CDR2 YFSETQ. The CDR3 contains 15 residues. The V segment lost 0 bases and the J segment 6 bases; nucleotides outside the gene matches: 3. The CDR3 nucleotides are TGCGCCAGCAGCTTGGTAGCGGGAGGCGCCAATGAGCAGTTCTTA. It is translated as CASSLVAGGANEQFL.

Regarding this clonotype: This may be a read error, as it is one base from a much larger clone. The CDR3 DNA sequence: TGTGCCTGCAGCGAGCGCGGGATGGAGAATTCACCCCTCCACTTT. It translates to CACSERGMENSPLHF. The chain uses TRBV6-5 and TRBJ1-6, with D unresolved. Germline V CDR1 and CDR2: MNHEY, SVGAGI. CDR3 length: 15 residues.

As for this clonotype: The conserved phenylalanine or tryptophan is not found at the CDR3 terminus, so this likely reflects a read error. The chain couples TRBV11-1 to TRBJ2-7, with D hard to call. This CDR3 is built from 15 residues. CDR1 and CDR2 (germline): SGHAT, FQDESV (reference sequence). The V end lost 6 bases, the J end lost 3 bases, and 18 bases lay between the germline ends. CDR3 in amino acids: CASSPRTDTFYEQYS. CDR3 nucleotides: TGTGCCAGCAGTCCTAGGACCGATACCTTCTACGAGCAGTACTCC.

For this clonotype: The junction shows a germline mismatch at one end, possibly a read error. The rearrangement joins TRBV5-4 to TRBJ1-1; D remains unclear. CDR1 SGHNT and CDR2 YYREEE come from the germline V gene (reference sequence). The CDR3 sequence is 14 residues long. The CDR3 is CASSLNRANTEAFF. The CDR3 nucleotides read TGTGCCAGCAGTCTAAATCGGGCGAACACTGAGGCTTTCTTT.

On this clonotype itself: Relative to the germline gene, one junction end is altered; a read error may explain this. The chain couples TRBV5-1 to TRBJ1-2; TRBD1 is a possible D gene (5 bases). The CDR3 contains 15 residues. Germline-derived CDR1 and CDR2 are SGHRS and YFSETQ. In DNA, the CDR3 is TGCGCCAGCAGCTTGTCCGCAGGGTCGGTCGATGGCCACACCTTC. It yields the protein CASSLSAGSVDGHTF.

The gene calls are TRBV5-4 and TRBJ2-5, with D perhaps TRBD1 or TRBD2 (6 bases each). The V gene lost 6 bases and the J gene lost 7 bases, with 19 bases spanning the gap. This CDR3 has 14 residues. The germline V gene encodes CDR1 SGHNT and CDR2 YYREEE (reference sequence). CDR3 residues: CASNFGGVAGTQYF. The CDR3 DNA reads TGTGCCAGCAACTTCGGGGGCGTTGCGGGGACCCAGTACTTC.

In DNA, the CDR3 is TGTGCCAGCAGTTTGGCGGGACTAAAGGGGGATACGCAGTATTTT. Translation: CASSLAGLKGDTQYF. The genes are TRBV28 and TRBJ2-3; 7 bases line up with TRBD2. The CDR3 consists of 15 residues. The germline CDR1 and CDR2 sequences are MDHEN and SYDVKM. J gave up 6 bases and V 3 bases, and 9 bases lay outside the gene matches. The whole variable domain, remainder taken from reference TRBV28 and TRBJ2-3, is DVKVTQSSRYLVKRTGEKVFLECVQDMDHENMFWYRQDPGLGLRLIYFSYDVKMKEKGDIPEGYSVSREKKERFSLILESASTNQTSMYLCASSLAGLKGDTQYFGPGTRLTVL.

The chain carries TRBV7-8 and TRBJ2-1, with TRBD2 matching over 7 bases. V was pared by 10 bases and J by 8 bases, with 5 bases of the junction left unmatched. The CDR3 contains 11 residues. Germline V gene lookup returns CDR1 SGHVS and CDR2 FQNEAQ. The CDR3 reads CATGRMDEQFF. The CDR3 DNA reads as TGTGCCACCGGGAGGATGGATGAGCAGTTCTTC.

For this clonotype: The CDR3 does not end in the conserved phenylalanine or tryptophan, so this is likely a read error. The limits of the CDR3 on the DNA are not certain, so only TCRdb's listed CDR3 is given. The rearrangement joins TRBV7-9 to TRBJ2-6; the D segment call TRBD2 is taken from the table without a DNA check. The germline gives CDR1 SEHNR, CDR2 FQNEAQ (reference sequence). Inclusive of both ends, the CDR3 amounts to 16 amino acids. The CDR3: CASSLAGGSGANVPTL.